The entry below describes one TCR beta chain. This clone appeared once. Its antigen specificity is not known. Base qualities are not provided; no much larger clone lies one nucleotide away. The data derive from a study of cytomegalovirus exposure and HLA in healthy donors (dated by TCRdb to the late 2010s). Some background on the complete study: In an earlier analysis of some 550 of the donors, about 270 Gb of sequence data and 100 million or so unique TCR beta sequences from roughly 190 million T cells were reported. In a later genetic analysis, genome-wide SNP genotypes for about 55% of the 666 donors were used, and that subset was treated as a discovery cohort. Because of strong linkage in the cohort, four or five DR-DQ haplotypes were treated as single units for association and clustering. The study aimed to test whether cataloging public T cell receptors could reveal signatures of past pathogen exposure. To study patterns of TCR occurrence, a later analysis re-analyzed previously published TCR beta repertoires from just over 650 donors and added high-resolution HLA genotyping. On average, roughly 240,000 unique TCR beta nucleotide sequences were sequenced per donor among 398 genotyped donors of the cohort, with 15% to 20% of those sequences being non-productive. An earlier analysis of about 600 of the donors used high-throughput TCR beta sequencing to judge whether each TCR beta V gene segment behaved as functional or pseudogenic. In the later analysis, no new phenotypic data were used to find candidate immune exposures; instead, reliance was placed on TCR beta sequences and their occurrence across donors. The study combined high-throughput TCR immunosequencing, statistical association of individual TCRs with disease status, and machine learning to predict cytomegalovirus infection status. A separate validation cohort of approximately 120 different subjects was used in addition to the roughly 700-subject first cohort. About 310 gigabases of sequencing data and 70 million to 85 million unique TCR sequences were included in an early release covering several hundred HLA-typed donors. The number of donors typed differed by locus, with roughly 629-640 for A, B, C, DRB1 and DQB1, roughly 520 for DQA1, 606 for DPA1, and roughly 450 for DPB1. Alongside the repertoire data, information on donor age, sex, ethnicity and CMV serostatus was compiled. Every repertoire in the discovery cohort had been generated on one and the same sequencing platform. HLA typing covered class I and class II loci at four-digit resolution. Using immunosequencing, the study profiled T cell repertoires from 500 to 800 subjects and related those repertoires to cytomegalovirus serostatus. Among the roughly 400 genotyped donors, about 83% belonged to the genetic ancestry cluster associated with self-reported Caucasian donors.

The CDR3 runs 14 residues from the cysteine to the phenylalanine. Just the 42-base CDR3 DNA is kept, in frame starting at base 1. CDR1 and CDR2 (SGHVS, FNYEAQ) derive from the germline V gene. At the junction V is shortened by 5 bases and J by 5 bases, with 15 bases in between. What the work shows at the level of the full study, not this receptor alone: In a later analysis, TCR association rates were found to vary across HLA loci, with the most associated TCRs seen for DRB1 alleles and the fewest for HLA-C alleles. Some IMGT-functional V segments, including TRBV6-2 and TRBV6-3, could not be told apart with the 87-base-pair reads, so those segments were excluded. At a false discovery rate of 0.05, a later analysis linked about 17,000 TCR beta sequences to specific HLA alleles. Across donors, most TCR sequences were observed very rarely, whereas some public TCRs were present in many individuals. In a later genetic analysis, fewer N-insertions in productive TCRs were reported among donors in an Asian-associated ancestry cluster than the roughly 640-donor mean. The presence/absence analyses assumed that sequencing depth was roughly uniform across donors, and that assumption may not be true. According to a later analysis, parvovirus B19, influenza, CMV and Epstein-Barr virus appeared linked to several top co-occurrence clusters. Because counts were too low, under 20 rarely observed V segments, including chromosome 9 orphons, were left out of the earlier analysis of about 620 of the donors. In a later analysis, HLA-associated TCR beta chains showed more clonal expansion and lower generation probabilities than non-associated chains that were equally common. Because HLA typing was unavailable for some donors at each locus, only the typed subset was used in association tests. A cluster of highly shared sequence variants was judged likely to be a technical artifact of the sequencing pipeline. According to a later analysis, most CMV-associated TCR beta chains appeared to be HLA-restricted, and the HLA associations seemed to be driven largely by CMV exposure. In an earlier analysis of around 600 of the donors, most TCR beta V segments appeared in productive rearrangements about 90% or about 30% of the time, broadly matching IMGT annotations. Assigning TCR associations to individual alleles was difficult when HLA alleles, especially DR and DQ, strongly co-occurred. The study listed 164 TCR beta chains as associated with cytomegalovirus. In this cohort, only TCR beta chains were sequenced, and detectable features were limited by the absence of alpha or paired-chain data. The only immune exposure information available for the cohort was CMV serostatus. A later genetic analysis associated a missense DCLRE1C variant with V-gene and J-gene trimming of TCR beta chains, and an independent cohort replicated the association. In vitro tests confirmed that a few of the cytomegalovirus-associated TCR beta chains recognize cytomegalovirus antigens. A further reported finding was that TCR beta sequences accurately predicted the HLA-A and HLA-B alleles for most subjects in the first cohort. Correlated functional status among segregating V segments might be attributable to linkage disequilibrium, but an unknown experimental factor could not be ruled out. Cytomegalovirus status was reported to be diagnosed by the classifier with high specificity and sensitivity in both the original and validation cohorts. It was suggested by the authors that the approach could potentially be generalized to other disease states and immunological phenotypes.

The cohort was made up of approximately 700 healthy bone marrow donors. Cohort members were all nominally healthy when sampled, although unrecorded immune exposures were likely present. The donor was CMV seronegative and was included in the group of 352 seronegative cohort members. Every donor gave a peripheral blood sample, and the peripheral blood mononuclear cells from that sample were used for TCR beta sequencing. The Qiagen DNeasy Blood Extraction Kit was used to extract genomic DNA from the blood cell samples. Receptors were amplified or captured by the immunoSEQ multiplex PCR assay. The multiplex PCR relied on a mix of 60 forward primers for TCR Vbeta segments and 13 reverse primers for TCR Jbeta segments. The CDR3 region of rearranged TCR beta genes was amplified from genomic DNA by a multiplex PCR assay. The Illumina HiSeq System was used to sequence the amplified TCR beta libraries as 87-base-pair reads. Per the source publication's procedure: A later analysis counted 65 million to 90 million unique TCR beta chains across the approximately 700 repertoires, and roughly 10 million of these chains were shared by at least two donors. To remove PCR and sequencing errors, raw reads were error-corrected and collapsed into unique sequences using a nearest-neighbor algorithm that merged closely related sequences. To assign V, D and J gene segments, CDR3 sequences were aligned to IMGT reference sequences. Each retained sequence needed at least a six-nucleotide match to both a V gene segment and a J gene segment. Rearrangements were called productive when the CDR3 lacked stop codons and stayed in frame with V and J; all others were non-productive. CDR3 was defined by IMGT convention, running from the second conserved V-encoded cysteine to the conserved J-encoded phenylalanine. In an earlier analysis of 550 to 650 of the donors, sequences lacking an unambiguous match to a single V gene segment were excluded. An earlier analysis of several hundred of the donors called V segments functional above 56.7% productive rearrangements and segregating when the between-donor standard deviation exceeded 5%. A statistical classification framework was built for diagnosing cytomegalovirus status from the catalog of TCR beta chain sequences. In a later analysis, V and J genes were assigned by comparing TCR nucleotide sequences against IMGT/GENE-DB human TR gene sequences. The TCRdist pipeline was used in a later analysis to assign CDR3 sequences and most-parsimonious VDJ recombination scenarios. In a later analysis, each TCR beta chain was defined by its CDR3 amino acid sequence together with its V-gene family, and reads without a unique V-gene family were excluded. As a way to deal with suspected cross-contamination and a sequencing artifact, a later analysis dropped 500 to 700 nucleotide sequences that were highly shared and had low generation probability. For each public chain, a later analysis derived a clonal expansion index from normalized ranks of inferred template counts within each repertoire. In a later analysis, generation probabilities were computed using a VDJ recombination model fitted to out-of-frame rearrangements, and the results were checked against IGoR. In a later analysis, hypergeometric tests were used to score TCR-TCR, TCR-HLA and TCR-CMV co-occurrence, with a repertoire-size bias correction applied to TCR pairs. False discovery rates were estimated in a later analysis by permuting HLA or CMV assignments 20 times. In a later analysis, co-occurring TCRs were grouped using DBSCAN, with TCRdist sequence similarity added in when clustering inside HLA-allele-positive subsets. Co-occurrence clustering excluded repertoires with fewer than 30,000 or more than 120,000 public chains, plus five with anomalous nucleotide sharing. Here the immuneACCESS table is served through TCRdb, limited to in-frame sequences with V and J called. Missing clones are a known gap in these copies; in checked studies unresolved V genes cover under half, and the rest lacks a known reason. The DNA was the basis for D and trimming; V, J and clone size are from that table. In this sample the table shows under 150,000 clones, 65% to 90% of which occur a single time. 3.9% of the sample is in the top ten clones.

The source is a woman in her twenties or thirties in good health and CMV-seronegative. The material sequenced was PBMCs. Rearrangement joined TRBV7-6 to TRBJ2-5; TRBD2 is a weak D gene call, 6 bases matching. The CDR3 amino acid sequence is: CASSLSGGRETQYF. DNA sequence: TGTGCCAGCAGCCTATCCGGGGGTCGGGAGACCCAGTACTTC.